Following are 26 T cell receptor beta chains from one sample sequenced in a study of blood T cell repertoires in COVID-19. Clones were read by immunoSEQ multiplex PCR, and TCRdb kept only the in-frame ones, dropping some. Among almost 200,000 clones listed, 80% to 90% were seen once. The sample comprised peripheral blood. The source is a woman between 70 and 85 years old with acute or convalescent COVID-19.

The J gene is TRBJ1-2, the V gene TRBV3-1 (or the pseudogene TRBV3-2); 7 positions agree with TRBD1. V gave up 3 bases and J gave up 7 bases; unmatched junction bases: 11. Germline CDR1 is LGHDT and CDR2 is YNNKEL (reference sequence). The CDR3 is made up of 15 amino acids. CDR3 amino acids: CASSQPTGLSSGYTF. Written as DNA, the CDR3 is TGTGCCAGCAGCCAGCCGACAGGGTTAAGTTCTGGCTACACCTTC.

The chain links TRBV7-6 to TRBJ1-5; D is unclear. Deletions cut 1 base from V and 5 bases from J, with 12 bases between. Germline V gene data show CDR1 as SGHVS and CDR2 as FNYEAQ. The CDR3 sequence is 15 residues long. The CDR3 here is CASSLGASNDQPQHF. DNA of the CDR3: TGTGCCAGCAGCTTAGGGGCGTCGAATGATCAGCCCCAGCATTTT.

This chain links TRBV5-6 with TRBJ2-5; TRBD2 matches at 9 bases. Germline lookup yields CDR1 SGHDT and CDR2 YYEEEE. The CDR3 has 15 residues. Germline trimming cut 0 bases from V and 4 bases from J; bases unmatched to any gene: 4. In DNA, the CDR3 is TGTGCCAGCAGCTTGGCATTAGCGGGAGTAGAGACCCAGTACTTC. The encoded protein is CASSLALAGVETQYF.

The chain carries TRBV5-1 and TRBJ2-7; 15 positions match TRBD2. This CDR3 region has 17 residues. Germline V gene sequence: CDR1 SGHRS, CDR2 YFSETQ. V lost 4 bases to trimming and J lost 2 bases; unmatched junction nucleotides: 7. Here the CDR3 DNA reads TGCGCCAGCAGCCCGGGACTAGCGGGAGGAATCCCCTACGAGCAGTACTTC. Translating gives CASSPGLAGGIPYEQYF.

This clone was detected once. The chain links TRBV3-1 (or the pseudogene TRBV3-2) to TRBJ1-2, with a tentative D call TRBD1 (6 bases). The CDR3 covers 14 residues. Per germline, CDR1 LGHDT and CDR2 YNNKEL (reference sequence). The germline V and J ends were trimmed by 4 bases and 2 bases, with 11 bases remaining between them. The CDR3 reads CASSLTGRNYGYTF. DNA for the CDR3: TGTGCCAGCAGCCTGACAGGAAGAAACTATGGCTACACCTTC.

The table lists this clone with many counts. The chain links TRBV28 to TRBJ2-1, with 13 bases that match TRBD2. J gave up 9 bases and V 5 bases, and 10 bases lay outside the gene matches. Germline V CDR1 and CDR2: MDHEN, SYDVKM. The CDR3 extends over 16 amino acids. In DNA form, the CDR3 reads TGTGCCAGCAGTCCACTAGCGGGAGGGCGATTGGGTGAGCAGTTCTTC. Its protein product is CASSPLAGGRLGEQFF.

The chain has TRBV5-5 and TRBJ1-5; 8 bases are shared with TRBD1. The CDR3 has 16 residues. Losses at the gene ends were 4 bases for V and 7 bases for J; bases not matched to a gene: 13. Germline V lookup: CDR1 SGHKS, CDR2 YYEKEE (reference sequence). CDR3 DNA sequence: TGTGCCAGCAGCCCAACTCTGAGGACAGGGTCACAGCCCCAGCATTTT. The encoded protein is CASSPTLRTGSQPQHF.

V usage is TRBV6-5 and J usage is TRBJ2-5, with 8 positions matching TRBD2. The germline CDR1 and CDR2 sequences are MNHEY and SVGAGI. CDR3 length equals 15 residues. Unmatched junction bases numbered 9, after V lost 6 bases and J lost 3 bases. The CDR3 region has the DNA TGTGCCAGCAGCCCGCCCGGGACTAGGAAAGAGACCCAGTACTTC. This codes for CASSPPGTRKETQYF.

The V and J genes are TRBV10-3 and TRBJ2-2; 8 bases map to TRBD1. Germline-derived CDR1 and CDR2 are ENHRY and SYGVKD. The CDR3 totals 15 residues. With 2 bases clipped from V and 4 bases from J, the junction kept 3 bases outside the gene matches. The CDR3 nucleotides are TGTGCCATCAGTGAGGACAGGGGAGGCACCGGGGAGCTGTTTTTT. As protein: CAISEDRGGTGELFF.

The V and J genes are TRBV5-6 and TRBJ1-6; TRBD1 aligns across 7 bases. Germline CDR1 is SGHDT and CDR2 is YYEEEE. J gave up 7 bases and V 4 bases, and 5 bases lay outside the gene matches. CDR3 length: 14 amino acids. Written as DNA, the CDR3 is TGTGCCAGCAGCCACGACAGGGAAAATTCACCCCTCCACTTT. Residues: CASSHDRENSPLHF.

This clone was found once. The V and J genes are TRBV15 and TRBJ2-5; 9 bases line up with TRBD2. Germline CDR1 is LNHNV and CDR2 is YYDKDF (reference sequence). J gave up 5 bases and V 0 bases, and 4 bases lay outside the gene matches. The CDR3 length is 15 residues. The CDR3 nucleotides read TGTGCCACCAGCAGAGATTTGCTAGCGGGGGAGACCCAGTACTTC. Its translation is CATSRDLLAGETQYF. The variable domain in full, with the rest retrieved from reference TRBV15 and TRBJ2-5, is DAMVIQNPRYQVTQFGKPVTLSCSQTLNHNVMYWYQQKSSQAPKLLFHYYDKDFNNEADTPDNFQSRRPNTSFCFLDIRSPGLGDTAMYLCATSRDLLAGETQYFGPGTRLLVL.

This clone occurred a few times. The chain combines TRBV11-2 with TRBJ2-1; tentatively, D is TRBD2 (5 bases). Germline values: CDR1 SGHAT, CDR2 FQNNGV. V lost 6 bases, J lost 1 base, and 19 bases lay in between. The CDR3 runs to 17 residues. DNA for the CDR3: TGTGCCAGCAGACCCCCCGACGGCCTAGCTTCCTACAATGAGCAGTTCTTC. Amino acid sequence: CASRPPDGLASYNEQFF.

This sequence joins TRBV29-1 and TRBJ2-5, with 9 bases fitting TRBD1. Germline V gene lookup returns CDR1 SQVTM and CDR2 ANQGSEA. The CDR3 covers 14 residues. V dropped 7 bases and J dropped 5; count of bases not matched to a gene: 11. CDR3 sequence reads: CSASAGTGWETQYF. For the CDR3, the DNA is TGCAGCGCGTCAGCCGGGACAGGGTGGGAGACCCAGTACTTC.

The chain's CDR3 is CASSPFTDDRSGNTIYF. Here the CDR3 DNA reads TGTGCCAGCTCACCCTTTACAGATGACAGATCTGGAAACACCATATATTTT. This chain uses TRBV18 with TRBJ1-3; D is perhaps TRBD1 (5 bases). Trimming pared 3 bases from V and 1 base from J, leaving 16 bases between. This CDR3 spans 17 amino acids. Germline loops: CDR1 KGHSH, CDR2 LQKENI.

The genes are TRBV5-6 and TRBJ1-2; D gene ambiguous. The CDR3 contains 13 residues. Germline V CDR1 and CDR2: SGHDT, YYEEEE. The V end was cut by 4 bases, the J end by 7 bases, with 14 bases between. Written as DNA, the CDR3 is TGTGCCAGCAGCGAGGTGGCGCAAGGTGGCTACACCTTC. Residues: CASSEVAQGGYTF. Variable domain in full (rest from reference TRBV5-6 and TRBJ1-2): DAGVTQSPTHLIKTRGQQVTLRCSPKSGHDTVSWYQQALGQGPQFIFQYYEEEERQRGNFPDRFSGHQFPNYSSELNVNALLLGDSALYLCASSEVAQGGYTFGSGTRLTVV.

This clone was counted a single time. The gene calls are TRBV7-2 and TRBJ2-7; 7 bases are a match to TRBD2. V was pared by 2 bases and J by 3 bases, with 7 bases of the junction left unmatched. CDR1 SGHTA and CDR2 FQGNSA come from the germline V gene. This CDR3 contains 15 residues. The CDR3 sequence: CASSLYASGDYEQYF. In DNA, the CDR3 is TGTGCCAGCAGCTTATACGCCAGCGGGGACTACGAGCAGTACTTC.

The V and J genes are TRBV18 and TRBJ1-1; 9 bases agree with TRBD1. Germline assignment: CDR1 KGHSH and CDR2 LQKENI. With V trimmed by 4 bases and J by 5 bases, 2 bases remained unmatched. The CDR3 spans 13 residues. DNA for the CDR3: TGTGCCAGCTCACGGACAGGGGATACTGAAGCTTTCTTT. This sequence encodes CASSRTGDTEAFF.

The rearrangement uses TRBV27 and TRBJ1-6; TRBD1 aligns across 12 bases. Germline V CDR1 and CDR2: MNHEY, SMNVEV (reference sequence). The trim removed 5 bases at V and 15 bases at J, leaving 5 bases unmatched. This CDR3 contains 13 residues. CDR3 nucleotides: TGTGCCAGCAGTAACCGGGACAGGGGGCACCTCCACTTT. Its protein is CASSNRDRGHLHF.

The chain couples TRBV2 to TRBJ1-4; D ambiguous. The CDR3 spans 15 residues. Deletions cut 6 bases from V and 0 bases from J, with 11 bases between. Germline V lookup: CDR1 SNHLY, CDR2 FYNNEI. The CDR3 protein is CASRTRVATNEKLFF. In DNA form, the CDR3 reads TGTGCCAGCAGGACACGAGTCGCAACTAATGAAAAACTGTTTTTT.

V is TRBV28 and J is TRBJ1-5; 7 nucleotides agree with TRBD1. This CDR3 region has 14 residues. The germline V gene encodes CDR1 MDHEN and CDR2 SYDVKM. The J segment lost 6 bases and the V segment lost 3 bases, leaving 5 bases of the junction unmatched. CDR3 protein: CASSLRGQSQPQHF. The DNA of the CDR3 is TGTGCCAGCAGTTTGAGGGGGCAATCTCAGCCCCAGCATTTT.

V and J are TRBV4-1 and TRBJ1-4; D is possibly TRBD1 (5 bases). The germline V gene has CDR1 MGHRA and CDR2 YSYEKL. This CDR3 contains 16 residues. Trimming left V 4 bases short and J 9 bases short, with 21 bases between. In DNA form, the CDR3 reads TGCGCCAGCAGCCCAGGCGGGGCGGCGGCCAGGCAAAAACTGTTTTTT. Translated, it gives CASSPGGAAARQKLFF.

J is TRBJ2-7 and V is TRBV7-2, with a tentative D call TRBD2 (5 bases). This CDR3 region has 11 residues. Germline lookup yields CDR1 SGHTA and CDR2 FQGNSA. Trimming removed 4 bases from V and 8 bases from J, with 9 bases in between. CDR3 region: CASSSLAKQYF. CDR3 bases: TGTGCCAGCAGCTCGTTAGCGAAGCAGTACTTC.

This clone was observed a few times. The chain is built from TRBV6-5 and TRBJ1-2; D call uncertain. There are 15 residues in the CDR3. Per germline, CDR1 MNHEY and CDR2 SVGAGI. The ends were cut back, 6 bases at V and 0 bases at J, with 14 bases in the middle. The CDR3 region has the DNA TGTGCCAGCAGACCACGGGAACCATCTAACTATGGCTACACCTTC. It is translated as CASRPREPSNYGYTF.

This clone was counted a single time. The gene calls are TRBV5-1 and TRBJ2-5; D is possibly TRBD2 (5 bases). Germline-derived CDR1 and CDR2 are SGHRS and YFSETQ. V was trimmed by 0 bases and J by 4 bases, leaving 13 bases between them. This CDR3 region has 15 residues. The CDR3 spells CASSLGERLGETQYF. DNA for the CDR3: TGCGCCAGCAGCTTGGGGGAGCGGCTCGGAGAGACCCAGTACTTC.

V is TRBV2 and J is TRBJ1-2; 7 bases line up with TRBD1. J gave up 8 bases and V 6 bases, and 9 bases lay outside the gene matches. From germline, CDR1 is SNHLY and CDR2 FYNNEI. This CDR3 spans 13 amino acids. The CDR3, as DNA: TGTGCCAGCAGCGCCTTTACAGGGGAGGGCTACACCTTC. Its translation is CASSAFTGEGYTF.

Details on this clone: Different DNA sequences within this sample yield the same CDR3. This sequence joins TRBV18 and TRBJ2-2, with D hard to call. The V end was cut by 2 bases, the J end by 2 bases, with 9 bases between. CDR1 is KGHSH and CDR2 is LQKENI in the germline V gene. This CDR3 has 15 amino acids. This chain's CDR3 is CASSPGRGNTGELFF. CDR3 coding DNA: TGTGCCAGCTCACCAGGCAGAGGAAACACCGGGGAGCTGTTTTTT.